The entry below describes one T cell receptor (beta chain). Sample-barcoded 5' priming and a J-beta primer mix drove a second PCR of about 6 to 12 cycles. In TCRdb, the 5' RACE reads were re-called with MiXCR into one record per CDR3 protein. The sample includes 1,500,000 or so distinct CDR3 sequences, roughly 43% of them seen just once. The data derive from a study of blood T cells in healthy people across ages. The CDR3 has 13 amino acids. Germline V gene sequence: CDR1 SQVTM, CDR2 ANQGSEA. The source of this sequence is a woman aged 18-29 years in good health. The V call is TRBV29-1, the J call TRBJ2-4; 9 bases fit TRBD2. The J call may be in error: the DNA end matches TRBJ2-5 better. The specimen was blood. CDR3 coding DNA: TGCAGCGTTGGCGGGGGGGGCCGTGAGACCCAGTACTTC. This encodes CSVGGGGRETQYF.